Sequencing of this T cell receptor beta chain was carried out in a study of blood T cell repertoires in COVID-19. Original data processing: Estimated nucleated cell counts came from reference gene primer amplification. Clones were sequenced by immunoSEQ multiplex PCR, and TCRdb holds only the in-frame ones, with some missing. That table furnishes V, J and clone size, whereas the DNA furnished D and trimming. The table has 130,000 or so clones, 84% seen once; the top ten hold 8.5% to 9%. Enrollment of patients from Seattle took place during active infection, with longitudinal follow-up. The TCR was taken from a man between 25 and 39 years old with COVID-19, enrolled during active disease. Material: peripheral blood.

Here the CDR3 DNA reads TGTGCCAGCAGCTTATGGACTTCTACTAATGAAAAACTGTTTTTT. Translated: CASSLWTSTNEKLFF. This rearrangement joins TRBV11-2 to TRBJ1-4; D not resolved. The V end was cut by 2 bases, the J end by 2 bases, with 9 bases between. The CDR3 length is 15 residues. Per the germline V gene, CDR1 is SGHAT and CDR2 is FQNNGV. Drawing the rest from reference TRBV11-2 and TRBJ1-4, the complete variable domain is EAGVAQSPRYKIIEKRQSVAFWCNPISGHATLYWYQQILGQGPKLLIQFQNNGVVDDSQLPKDRFSAERLKGVDSTLKIQPAKLEDSAVYLCASSLWTSTNEKLFFGSGTQLSVL.